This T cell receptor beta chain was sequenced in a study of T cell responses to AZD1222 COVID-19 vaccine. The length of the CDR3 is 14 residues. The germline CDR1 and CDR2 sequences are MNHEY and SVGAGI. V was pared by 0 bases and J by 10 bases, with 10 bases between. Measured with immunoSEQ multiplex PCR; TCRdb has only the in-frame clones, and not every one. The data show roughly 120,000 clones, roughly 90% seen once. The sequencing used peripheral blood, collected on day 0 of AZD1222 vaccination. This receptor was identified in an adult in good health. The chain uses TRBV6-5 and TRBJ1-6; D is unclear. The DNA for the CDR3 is TGTGCCAGCAGTTACTCGAGCCAGGACTCACCCCTCCACTTT. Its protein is CASSYSSQDSPLHF.